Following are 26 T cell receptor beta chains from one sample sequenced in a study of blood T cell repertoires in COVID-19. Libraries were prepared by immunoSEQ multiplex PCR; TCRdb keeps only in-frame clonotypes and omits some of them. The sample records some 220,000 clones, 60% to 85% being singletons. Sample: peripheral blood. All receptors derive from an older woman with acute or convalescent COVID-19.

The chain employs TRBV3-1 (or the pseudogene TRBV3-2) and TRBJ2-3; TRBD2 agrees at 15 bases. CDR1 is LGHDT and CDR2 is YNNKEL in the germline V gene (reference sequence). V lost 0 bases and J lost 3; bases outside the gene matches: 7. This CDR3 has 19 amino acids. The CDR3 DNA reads TGTGCCAGCAGCCAAGATGGAGGACTAGCGGGGGGGCGGACAGATACGCAGTATTTT. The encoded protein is CASSQDGGLAGGRTDTQYF.

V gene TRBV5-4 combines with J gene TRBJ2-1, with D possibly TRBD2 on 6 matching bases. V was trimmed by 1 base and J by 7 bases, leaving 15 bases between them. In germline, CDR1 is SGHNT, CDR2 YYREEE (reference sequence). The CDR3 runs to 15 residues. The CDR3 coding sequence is TGTGCCAGCAGCTTGCCCCCTAGCGATTATAATGAGCAGTTCTTC. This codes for CASSLPPSDYNEQFF.

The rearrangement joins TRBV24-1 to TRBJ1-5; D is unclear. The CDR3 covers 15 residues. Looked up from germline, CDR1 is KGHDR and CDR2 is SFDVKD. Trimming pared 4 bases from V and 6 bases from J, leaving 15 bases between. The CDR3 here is CATSERGSSSQPQHF. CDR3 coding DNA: TGTGCCACCAGTGAGAGAGGGAGCAGCTCTCAGCCCCAGCATTTT.

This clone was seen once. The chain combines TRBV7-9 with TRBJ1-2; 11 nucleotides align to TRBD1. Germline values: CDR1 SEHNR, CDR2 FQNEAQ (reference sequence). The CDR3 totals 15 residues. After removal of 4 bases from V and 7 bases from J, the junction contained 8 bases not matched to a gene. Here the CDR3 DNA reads TGTGCCAGCAGCTCTGGACAGGGGGCGCGAAGTGGCTACACCTTC. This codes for CASSSGQGARSGYTF. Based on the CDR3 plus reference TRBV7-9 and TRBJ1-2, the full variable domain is DTGVSQNPRHKITKRGQNVTFRCDPISEHNRLYWYRQTLGQGPEFLTYFQNEAQLEKSRLLSDRFSAERPKGSFSTLEIQRTEQGDSAMYLCASSSGQGARSGYTFGSGTRLTVV.

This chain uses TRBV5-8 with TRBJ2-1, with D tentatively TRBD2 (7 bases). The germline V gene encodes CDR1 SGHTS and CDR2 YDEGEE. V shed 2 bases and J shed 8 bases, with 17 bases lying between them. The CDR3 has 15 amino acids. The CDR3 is CASSFGGGLWDEQFF. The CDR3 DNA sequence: TGTGCCAGCAGCTTTGGGGGGGGCCTTTGGGATGAGCAGTTCTTC.

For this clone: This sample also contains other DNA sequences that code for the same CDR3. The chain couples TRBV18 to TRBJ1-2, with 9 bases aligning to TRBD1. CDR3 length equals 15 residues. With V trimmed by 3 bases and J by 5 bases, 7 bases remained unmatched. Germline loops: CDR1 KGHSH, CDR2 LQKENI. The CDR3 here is CASSPPGQGPYGYTF. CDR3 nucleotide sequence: TGTGCCAGCTCACCCCCGGGACAGGGACCTTATGGCTACACCTTC. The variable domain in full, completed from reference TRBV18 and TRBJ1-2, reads NAGVMQNPRHLVRRRGQEARLRCSPMKGHSHVYWYRQLPEEGLKFMVYLQKENIIDESGMPKERFSAEFPKEGPSILRIQQVVRGDSAAYFCASSPPGQGPYGYTFGSGTRLTVV.

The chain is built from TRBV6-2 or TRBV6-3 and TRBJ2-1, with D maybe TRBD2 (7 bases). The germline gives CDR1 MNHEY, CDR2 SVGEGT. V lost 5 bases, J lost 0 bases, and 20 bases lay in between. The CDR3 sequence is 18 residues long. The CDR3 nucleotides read TGTGCCAGCAGTCCACCCCGTGGGGGGGGCCCCTCCTACAATGAGCAGTTCTTC. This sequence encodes CASSPPRGGGPSYNEQFF.

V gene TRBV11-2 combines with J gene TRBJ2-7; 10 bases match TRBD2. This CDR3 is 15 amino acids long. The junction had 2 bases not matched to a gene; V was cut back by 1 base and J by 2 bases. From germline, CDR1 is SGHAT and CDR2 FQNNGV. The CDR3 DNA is TGTGCCAGCAGCTTAGGAAGCGGGGGGGCCTACGAGCAGTACTTC. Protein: CASSLGSGGAYEQYF.

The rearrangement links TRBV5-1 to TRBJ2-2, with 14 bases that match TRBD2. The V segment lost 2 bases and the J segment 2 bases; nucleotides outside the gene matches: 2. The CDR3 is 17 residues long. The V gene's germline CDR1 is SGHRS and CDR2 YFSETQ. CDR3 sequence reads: CASSFGLAGGNTGELFF. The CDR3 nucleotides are TGCGCCAGCAGCTTCGGACTAGCGGGGGGTAACACCGGGGAGCTGTTTTTT.

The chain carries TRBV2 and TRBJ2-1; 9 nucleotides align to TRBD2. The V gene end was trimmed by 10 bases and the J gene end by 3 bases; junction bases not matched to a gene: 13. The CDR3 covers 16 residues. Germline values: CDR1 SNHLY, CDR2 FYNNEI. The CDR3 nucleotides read TGTGCCATCTGCGGGGGGGAGGGTTTGGTCTACAATGAGCAGTTCTTC. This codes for CAICGGEGLVYNEQFF.

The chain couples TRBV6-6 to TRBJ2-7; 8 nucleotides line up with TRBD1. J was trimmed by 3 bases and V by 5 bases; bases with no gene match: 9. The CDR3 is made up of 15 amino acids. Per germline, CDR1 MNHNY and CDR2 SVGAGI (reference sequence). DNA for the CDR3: TGTGCCAGCAGTCCCCCGGGACAGGTCCTCTACGAGCAGTACTTC. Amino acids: CASSPPGQVLYEQYF.

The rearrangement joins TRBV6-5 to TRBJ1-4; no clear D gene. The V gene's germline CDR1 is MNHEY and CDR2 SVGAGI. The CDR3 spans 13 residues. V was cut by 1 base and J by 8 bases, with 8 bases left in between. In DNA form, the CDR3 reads TGTGCCAGCAGTTACTTTGGAGGCGAAAAACTGTTTTTT. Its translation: CASSYFGGEKLFF.

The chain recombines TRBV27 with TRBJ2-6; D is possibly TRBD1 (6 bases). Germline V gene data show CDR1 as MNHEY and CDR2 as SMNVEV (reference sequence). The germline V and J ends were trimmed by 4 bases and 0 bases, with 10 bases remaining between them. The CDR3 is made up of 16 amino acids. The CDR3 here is CASSSTGRSGANVLTF. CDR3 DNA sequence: TGTGCCAGCAGTTCTACAGGGCGCTCTGGGGCCAACGTCCTGACTTTC.

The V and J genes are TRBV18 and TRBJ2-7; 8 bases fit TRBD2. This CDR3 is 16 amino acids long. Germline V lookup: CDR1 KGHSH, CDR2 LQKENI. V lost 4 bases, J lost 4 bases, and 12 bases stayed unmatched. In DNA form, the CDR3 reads TGTGCCAGCTCACTGAACCCTCCGGGACTAGATTACGAGCAGTACTTC. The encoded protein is CASSLNPPGLDYEQYF.

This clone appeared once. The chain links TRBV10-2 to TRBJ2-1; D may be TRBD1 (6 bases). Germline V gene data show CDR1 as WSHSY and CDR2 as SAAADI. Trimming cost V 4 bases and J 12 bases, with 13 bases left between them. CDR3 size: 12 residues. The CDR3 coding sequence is TGCGCCAGCAGTGGAAGGACAGAAGGGCAGTTCTTC. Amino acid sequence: CASSGRTEGQFF.

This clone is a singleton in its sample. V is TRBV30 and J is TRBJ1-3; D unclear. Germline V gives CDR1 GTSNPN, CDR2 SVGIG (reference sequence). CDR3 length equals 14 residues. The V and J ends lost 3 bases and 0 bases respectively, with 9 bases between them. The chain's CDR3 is CAWSESHSGNTIYF. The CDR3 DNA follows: TGTGCCTGGAGCGAGTCTCACTCTGGAAACACCATATATTTT. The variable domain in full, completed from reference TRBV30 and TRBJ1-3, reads SQTIHQWPATLVQPVGSPLSLECTVEGTSNPNLYWYRQAAGRGLQLLFYSVGIGQISSEVPQNLSASRPQDRQFILSSKKLLLSDSGFYLCAWSESHSGNTIYFGEGSWLTVV.

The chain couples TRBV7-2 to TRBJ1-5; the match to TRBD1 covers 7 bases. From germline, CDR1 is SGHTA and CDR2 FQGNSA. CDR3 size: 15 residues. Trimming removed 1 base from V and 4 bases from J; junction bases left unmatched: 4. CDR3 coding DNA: TGTGCCAGCAGCTTAGATCCACAGGGGAATCAGCCCCAGCATTTT. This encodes CASSLDPQGNQPQHF.

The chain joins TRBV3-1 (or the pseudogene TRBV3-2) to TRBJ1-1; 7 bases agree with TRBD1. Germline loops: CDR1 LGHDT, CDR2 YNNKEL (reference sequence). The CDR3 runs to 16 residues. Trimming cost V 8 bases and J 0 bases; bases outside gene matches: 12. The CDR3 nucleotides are TGTGCCAGCGGTATTGGCAGGGGGATAATGAACACTGAAGCTTTCTTT. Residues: CASGIGRGIMNTEAFF.

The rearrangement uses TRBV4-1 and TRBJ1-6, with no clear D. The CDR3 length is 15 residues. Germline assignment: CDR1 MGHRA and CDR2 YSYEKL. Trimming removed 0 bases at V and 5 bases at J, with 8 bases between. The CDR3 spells CASSQEQHDNSPLHF. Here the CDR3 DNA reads TGCGCCAGCAGCCAAGAACAGCACGATAATTCACCCCTCCACTTT.

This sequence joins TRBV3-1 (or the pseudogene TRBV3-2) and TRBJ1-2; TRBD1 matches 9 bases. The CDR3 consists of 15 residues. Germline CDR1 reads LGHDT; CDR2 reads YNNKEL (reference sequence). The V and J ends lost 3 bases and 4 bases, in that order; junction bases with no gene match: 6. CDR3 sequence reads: CASSQQQGASYGYTF. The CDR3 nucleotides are TGTGCCAGCAGCCAGCAACAGGGGGCAAGCTATGGCTACACCTTC.

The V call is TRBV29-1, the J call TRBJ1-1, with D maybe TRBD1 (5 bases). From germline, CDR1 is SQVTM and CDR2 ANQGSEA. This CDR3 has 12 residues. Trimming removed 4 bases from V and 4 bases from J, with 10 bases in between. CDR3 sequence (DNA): TGCAGCGTTGCAGGGTGGGCCACTGAAGCTTTCTTT. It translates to CSVAGWATEAFF.

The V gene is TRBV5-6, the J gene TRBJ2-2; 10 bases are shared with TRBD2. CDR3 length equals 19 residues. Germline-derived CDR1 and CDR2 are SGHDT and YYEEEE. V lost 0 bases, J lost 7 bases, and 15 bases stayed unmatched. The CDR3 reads CASSLALSGGARVFGELFF. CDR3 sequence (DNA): TGTGCCAGCAGCTTGGCTCTAAGCGGGGGGGCCCGGGTCTTCGGGGAGCTGTTTTTT.

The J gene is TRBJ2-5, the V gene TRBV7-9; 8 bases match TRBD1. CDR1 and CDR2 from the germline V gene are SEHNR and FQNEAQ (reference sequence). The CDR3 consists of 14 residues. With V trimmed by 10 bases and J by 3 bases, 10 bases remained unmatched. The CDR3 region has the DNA TGTGCCACCCTTGGGGGGACAGGTAAAGAGACCCAGTACTTC. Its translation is CATLGGTGKETQYF.

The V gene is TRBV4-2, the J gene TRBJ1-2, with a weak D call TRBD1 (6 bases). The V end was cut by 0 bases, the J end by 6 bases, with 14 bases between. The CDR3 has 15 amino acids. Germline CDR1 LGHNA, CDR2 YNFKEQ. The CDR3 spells CASSQDRGRGNGYTF. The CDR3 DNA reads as TGTGCCAGCAGCCAAGATAGGGGGAGGGGCAATGGCTACACCTTC.

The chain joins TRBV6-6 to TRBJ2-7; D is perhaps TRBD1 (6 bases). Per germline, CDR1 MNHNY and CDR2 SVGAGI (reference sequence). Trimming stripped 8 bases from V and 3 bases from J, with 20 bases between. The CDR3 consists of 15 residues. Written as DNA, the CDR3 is TGTGCCAGCCGACTTGCGACAGGTCCCAACTACGAGCAGTACTTC. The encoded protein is CASRLATGPNYEQYF.

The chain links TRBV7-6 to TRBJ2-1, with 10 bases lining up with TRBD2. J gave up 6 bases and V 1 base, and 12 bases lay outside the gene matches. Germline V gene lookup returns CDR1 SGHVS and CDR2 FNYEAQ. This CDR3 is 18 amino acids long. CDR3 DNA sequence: TGTGCCAGCAGCTTAGTGTCGAGAAGCGGGGGGGGACTCAATGAGCAGTTCTTC. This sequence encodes CASSLVSRSGGGLNEQFF.